Shown below are 29 T cell receptor beta chains from a single sample sequenced in a study of blood T cells in healthy people across ages. Combining a sample-barcoded 5' primer with a J-beta primer mix, a second PCR ran for roughly 6 to 12 cycles. Each CDR3 protein gets one entry after TCRdb re-called the 5' RACE reads with MiXCR. Here the sample spans 500,000 to 650,000 distinct CDR3 sequences, about a quarter being singletons. This sample was shared with a second study, whose subject was T cells of mothers and their children.

The sequenced sample was blood. These receptor sequences come from a boy between 2 and 15 years old in good health.

This clonotype was counted only a few times. This chain connects TRBV6-6 to TRBJ2-5; the D gene is possibly TRBD1 (6 bases). Germline CDR1 reads MNHNY; CDR2 reads SVGAGI (reference sequence). V lost 4 bases, J lost 0 bases, and 12 bases lay in between. This CDR3 region has 15 residues. CDR3 coding DNA: TGTGCCAGCAGTTGGGGGCCCCGGGACCAAGAGACCCAGTACTTC. Translated: CASSWGPRDQETQYF.

J is TRBJ2-5 and V is TRBV5-1, with TRBD2 identical over 8 bases. This CDR3 region has 18 residues. The J segment lost 1 base and the V segment lost 1 base, leaving 12 bases of the junction unmatched. Germline CDR1 reads SGHRS; CDR2 reads YFSETQ. The CDR3 here is CASSLFRLSGGTQETQYF. The CDR3 DNA follows: TGCGCCAGCAGCTTGTTTCGGCTCAGCGGGGGAACCCAAGAGACCCAGTACTTC.

The chain uses TRBV15 and TRBJ1-4, with a weak D call TRBD1 (6 bases). The CDR3 contains 17 residues. Germline CDR1 reads LNHNV; CDR2 reads YYDKDF (reference sequence). V was cut by 5 bases and J by 2 bases, with 18 bases left in between. The CDR3 DNA sequence: TGTGCCACCAGCGCTTGGACAGTTCTGACTACTAATGAAAAACTGTTTTTT. This encodes CATSAWTVLTTNEKLFF.

The genes are TRBV4-1 and TRBJ2-7; D is possibly TRBD2 (6 bases). Germline CDR1 MGHRA, CDR2 YSYEKL. The CDR3 has 16 residues. V was trimmed by 0 bases and J by 0 bases, leaving 12 bases between them. In nucleotides, the CDR3 is TGCGCCAGCAGCCAAGATCCCGGGGGAAGCTCCTACGAGCAGTACTTC. Residues: CASSQDPGGSSYEQYF.

The chain has TRBV7-9 and TRBJ2-3, with 8 bases aligning to TRBD2. Germline V gene sequence: CDR1 SEHNR, CDR2 FQNEAQ (reference sequence). This CDR3 has 16 amino acids. V gave up 1 base and J gave up 2 bases; unmatched junction bases: 5. CDR3 sequence: CASSLVSGGFTDTQYF. CDR3 DNA sequence: TGTGCCAGCAGCTTAGTGAGCGGGGGATTCACAGATACGCAGTATTTT.

This clonotype was seen many times. The J gene is TRBJ2-2, the V gene TRBV6-1; D is possibly TRBD2 (5 bases). V was shortened by 6 bases and J by 6 bases, with 8 bases between the two germline ends. The CDR3 consists of 12 residues. From germline, CDR1 is MNHNS and CDR2 SASEGT. CDR3 amino acids: CASRDGAGELFF. The CDR3 bases are TGTGCCAGCAGGGACGGGGCCGGGGAGCTGTTTTTT.

This clonotype was detected a few times. This sequence joins TRBV11-2 and TRBJ2-5; a weak D match, TRBD2 (6 bases). V lost 1 base and J lost 2, with 14 bases in between. CDR1 is SGHAT and CDR2 is FQNNGV in the germline V gene. The CDR3 runs to 16 residues. The CDR3 bases are TGTGCCAGCAGCTTAGGGCGGGGACGGAAACAAGAGACCCAGTACTTC. Protein sequence: CASSLGRGRKQETQYF.

The rearrangement joins TRBV12-3 or TRBV12-4 to TRBJ1-2, with D unclear. The CDR3 is made up of 14 amino acids. V lost 3 bases and J lost 4, with 12 bases in between. The CDR3 bases are TGTGCCAGCAGTTTGCGACGGAACGGCTATGGCTACACCTTC. Residues: CASSLRRNGYGYTF.

The chain joins TRBV12-3 or TRBV12-4 to TRBJ1-4; 9 positions agree with TRBD1. There are 14 residues in the CDR3. V was pared by 8 bases and J by 8 bases, with 9 bases of the junction left unmatched. For the CDR3, the DNA is TGTGCCAGCGGCCCACAGGGGGCCGGGGAAAAACTGTTTTTT. As protein: CASGPQGAGEKLFF.

This clonotype was counted between two and nine times. The rearrangement links TRBV18 to TRBJ2-7; the match to TRBD1 covers 10 bases. V was pared by 3 bases and J by 4 bases, with 12 bases of the junction left unmatched. The CDR3 runs to 17 residues. Per germline, CDR1 KGHSH and CDR2 LQKENI. Here the CDR3 DNA reads TGTGCCAGCTCACCGGGACAGGGGTCCAGGGGGCCATACGAGCAGTACTTC. This sequence encodes CASSPGQGSRGPYEQYF. The whole variable domain, remainder taken from reference TRBV18 and TRBJ2-7, is NAGVMQNPRHLVRRRGQEARLRCSPMKGHSHVYWYRQLPEEGLKFMVYLQKENIIDESGMPKERFSAEFPKEGPSILRIQQVVRGDSAAYFCASSPGQGSRGPYEQYFGPGTRLTVT.

This clonotype was observed a handful of times. The chain links TRBV2 to TRBJ1-1; D is unresolved. This CDR3 has 13 residues. With 6 bases removed from V and 5 bases from J, the gap between germline ends came to 13 bases. Germline V gives CDR1 SNHLY, CDR2 FYNNEI. The CDR3 sequence: CASRSGGRTEAFF. As DNA, the CDR3 is TGTGCCAGCAGATCCGGAGGGAGAACTGAAGCTTTCTTT.

The sample holds a few counts of this clonotype. The gene calls are TRBV12-3 or TRBV12-4 and TRBJ1-5; D remains unclear. V shed 7 bases and J shed 0 bases, with 7 bases lying between them. This CDR3 spans 13 amino acids. The CDR3 reads CASTPFSNQPQHF. DNA for the CDR3: TGTGCCAGCACTCCCTTTAGCAATCAGCCCCAGCATTTT.

Concerning this clonotype: Without the conserved terminal phenylalanine or tryptophan, this CDR3 likely stems from a read error. J is TRBJ2-4 and V is TRBV20-1, with a possible D match to TRBD1 (6 bases). The CDR3 loop spans 12 amino acids. The V gene's germline CDR1 is DFQATT and CDR2 SNEGSKA (reference sequence). The CDR3 sequence is CSKQGVGDIQYL. As DNA, the CDR3 is TGCAGCAAACAGGGTGTGGGGGACATTCAGTACCTC.

CDR3 sequence (DNA): TGCAGTGCTACCGGGACTAGCGCGAGACGGTATGAGCAGTTCTTC. Translated, it gives CSATGTSARRYEQFF. The chain has TRBV20-1 and TRBJ2-1; 10 bases are shared with TRBD2. Per the germline V gene, CDR1 is DFQATT and CDR2 is SNEGSKA (reference sequence). The J segment lost 8 bases and the V segment lost 4 bases, leaving 11 bases of the junction unmatched. This CDR3 comprises 15 residues.

The CDR3 loop reads CSARRLGLAGGGEQYF. Here the CDR3 DNA reads TGCAGTGCTAGACGCCTGGGACTAGCGGGAGGAGGAGAGCAGTACTTC. The chain recombines TRBV20-1 with TRBJ2-7, with TRBD2 identical over 15 bases. The CDR3 covers 16 residues. The V gene's germline CDR1 is DFQATT and CDR2 SNEGSKA (reference sequence). V trimming: 2 bases; J trimming: 7 bases; junction bases outside the gene matches: 9.

The J gene is TRBJ1-2, the V gene TRBV2; 9 bases are a match to TRBD1. V lost 7 bases to trimming and J lost 3 bases; unmatched junction nucleotides: 6. The length of the CDR3 is 14 residues. Germline CDR1 reads SNHLY; CDR2 reads FYNNEI. CDR3 in amino acids: CASTLGQGYYGYTF. The CDR3 DNA reads as TGTGCCAGCACCTTGGGACAGGGTTACTATGGCTACACCTTC.

In DNA, the CDR3 is TGTGCCAGCAGCCAAGATTTGCGGGGGATGGGAGAGCGACCCGGGGAGCTGTTTTTT. Its translation: CASSQDLRGMGERPGELFF. The rearrangement joins TRBV14 to TRBJ2-2; 7 bases are a match to TRBD2. CDR1 and CDR2 (germline): SGHDN, FVKESK. After removal of 0 bases from V and 6 bases from J, the junction contained 16 bases not matched to a gene. The CDR3 totals 19 residues.

The chain carries TRBV20-1 and TRBJ1-1; D is ambiguous. The ends were cut back, 4 bases at V and 0 bases at J, with 9 bases in the middle. The CDR3 spans 13 residues. Germline-derived CDR1 and CDR2 are DFQATT and SNEGSKA (reference sequence). For the CDR3, the DNA is TGCAGTGCTAAGCCCAGCATGAACACTGAAGCTTTCTTT. It is translated as CSAKPSMNTEAFF.

The rearrangement uses TRBV12-3 or TRBV12-4 and TRBJ2-1; D possibly corresponds to TRBD2 (5 bases). This CDR3 is 15 amino acids long. Trimming took off 2 bases at V and 0 bases at J, with 8 bases between the two ends. The chain's CDR3 is CASSLSGISYNEQFF. CDR3 in DNA: TGTGCCAGCAGTTTAAGCGGAATCTCCTACAATGAGCAGTTCTTC.

The genes are TRBV4-2 and TRBJ1-1; D unclear. V was shortened by 5 bases and J by 2 bases, with 12 bases between the two germline ends. There are 14 residues in the CDR3. The germline gives CDR1 LGHNA, CDR2 YNFKEQ. The CDR3 sequence is CASSLGGENTEAFF. CDR3 DNA sequence: TGTGCCAGCAGCTTGGGCGGAGAAAACACTGAAGCTTTCTTT.

The sample holds a few counts of this clonotype. In DNA form, the CDR3 reads TGTGCCAGCTCACCCAACCGGGAGGTGGAGACCCAGTACTTC. Encoded protein: CASSPNREVETQYF. V and J are TRBV18 and TRBJ2-5, with 7 bases matching TRBD2. This CDR3 has 14 residues. CDR1 KGHSH and CDR2 LQKENI come from the germline V gene. V was clipped by 3 bases and J by 5 bases; unmatched bases: 6.

In this sample, this clonotype turned up a few times. CDR3 DNA: TGTGCCAGCAGCCAAGGTCTTGGCGGGGGCGTCTCCTACAATGAGCAGTTCTTC. Translated: CASSQGLGGGVSYNEQFF. The chain is built from TRBV14 and TRBJ2-1; D possibly corresponds to TRBD2 (7 bases). The CDR3 extends over 18 amino acids. Deletions cut 1 base from V and 0 bases from J, with 16 bases between. Per germline, CDR1 SGHDN and CDR2 FVKESK.

As for this clonotype: One end of the junction is discordant with germline, which a read error may explain. V usage is TRBV12-3 or TRBV12-4 and J usage is TRBJ2-3, with 9 bases aligning to TRBD2. The CDR3 extends over 17 amino acids. CDR3 residues: CASSLALAGWLADAQYF. The CDR3 DNA reads as TGTGCCAGCAGTTTAGCGCTAGCGGGATGGTTGGCAGATGCGCAGTATTTT.

The J gene is TRBJ2-7, the V gene TRBV6-5; D might be TRBD1 or TRBD2, each matching 5 bases. The germline gives CDR1 MNHEY, CDR2 SVGAGI. The CDR3 length is 15 residues. V lost 5 bases and J lost 0, with 14 bases in between. The CDR3 nucleotides are TGTGCCAGCAGTCCCTCCGGGACCGTCTCCTACGAGCAGTACTTC. Encoded protein: CASSPSGTVSYEQYF.

A few counts support this clonotype. The chain recombines TRBV7-8 with TRBJ1-4; weak D call: TRBD1 (5 bases). Germline lookup yields CDR1 SGHVS and CDR2 FQNEAQ. The ends were cut back, 1 base at V and 9 bases at J, with 15 bases in the middle. The CDR3 extends over 15 amino acids. The CDR3 is CASSLVGVGLQKLFF. The CDR3 region has the DNA TGTGCCAGCAGCTTAGTGGGGGTAGGGCTCCAAAAACTGTTTTTT.

V is TRBV7-2 and J is TRBJ2-2, with TRBD1 identical over 8 bases. Unmatched junction bases numbered 4, after V lost 3 bases and J lost 4 bases. This CDR3 is built from 15 residues. Germline V CDR1 and CDR2: SGHTA, FQGNSA. Written as DNA, the CDR3 is TGTGCCAGCAGCTTGGACAGGGCGAGCACCGGGGAGCTGTTTTTT. This sequence encodes CASSLDRASTGELFF.

This clonotype came up many times. The rearrangement joins TRBV25-1 to TRBJ2-7; D not resolved. CDR3 length: 14 residues. Germline CDR1 MGHDK, CDR2 SYGVNS. V was trimmed by 1 base and J by 2 bases, leaving 9 bases between them. The CDR3 protein is CASSESAQPYEQYF. CDR3 in DNA: TGTGCCAGCAGTGAATCGGCACAGCCCTACGAGCAGTACTTC.

This clonotype was found a few times. The rearrangement links TRBV6-2 or TRBV6-3 to TRBJ2-5, with TRBD2 as a possible D gene (5 bases). V was cut by 2 bases and J by 2 bases, with 15 bases left in between. CDR1 MNHEY and CDR2 SVGEGT come from the germline V gene. This CDR3 region has 16 residues. The CDR3 loop is CASSYTHRTSQETQYF. CDR3 bases: TGTGCCAGCAGTTACACCCACCGGACTTCTCAAGAGACCCAGTACTTC.

The sample holds a few counts of this clonotype. The V and J genes are TRBV7-9 and TRBJ2-1, with D hard to call. This CDR3 contains 15 residues. Trimming took off 4 bases at V and 3 bases at J, with 13 bases between the two ends. The germline V gene has CDR1 SEHNR and CDR2 FQNEAQ (reference sequence). CDR3 sequence (DNA): TGTGCCAGCAGCTCACGGTCGGATGACTACAATGAGCAGTTCTTC. Translated: CASSSRSDDYNEQFF.